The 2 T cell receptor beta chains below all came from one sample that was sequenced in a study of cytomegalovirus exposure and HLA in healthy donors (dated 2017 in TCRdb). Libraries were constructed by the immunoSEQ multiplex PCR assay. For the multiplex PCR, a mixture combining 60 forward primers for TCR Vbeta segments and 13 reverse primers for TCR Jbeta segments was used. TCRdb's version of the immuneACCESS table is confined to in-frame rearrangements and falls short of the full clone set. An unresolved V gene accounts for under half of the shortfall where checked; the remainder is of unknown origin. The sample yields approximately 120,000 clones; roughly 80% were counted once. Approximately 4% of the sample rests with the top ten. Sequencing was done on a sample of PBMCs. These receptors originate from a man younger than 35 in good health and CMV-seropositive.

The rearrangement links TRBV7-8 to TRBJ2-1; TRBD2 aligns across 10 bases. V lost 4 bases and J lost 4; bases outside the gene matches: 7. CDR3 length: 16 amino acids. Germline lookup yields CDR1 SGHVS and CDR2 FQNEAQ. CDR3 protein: CASSYRLAGPYNEQFF. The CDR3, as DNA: TGTGCCAGCAGCTACAGACTAGCGGGCCCGTACAATGAGCAGTTCTTC.

In nucleotides, the CDR3 is TGTGCCAGCAACAGCCTTAATTCACCCCTCCACTTT. Amino acids: CASNSLNSPLHF. The chain has TRBV6-1 and TRBJ1-6; D unclear. CDR3 length equals 12 residues. Germline-derived CDR1 and CDR2 are MNHNS and SASEGT. Trimming took 7 bases from V and 6 from J, leaving 7 bases between them.